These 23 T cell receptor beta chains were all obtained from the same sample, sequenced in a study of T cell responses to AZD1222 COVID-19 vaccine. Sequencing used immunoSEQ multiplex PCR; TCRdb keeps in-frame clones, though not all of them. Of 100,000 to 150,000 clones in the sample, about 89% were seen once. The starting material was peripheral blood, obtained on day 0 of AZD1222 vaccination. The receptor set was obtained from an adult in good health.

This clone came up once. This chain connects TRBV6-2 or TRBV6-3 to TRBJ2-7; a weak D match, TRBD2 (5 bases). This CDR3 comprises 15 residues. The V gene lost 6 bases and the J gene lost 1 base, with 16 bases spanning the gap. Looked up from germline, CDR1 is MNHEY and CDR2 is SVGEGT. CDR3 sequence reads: CASSPRAGPSYEQYF. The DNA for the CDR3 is TGTGCCAGCAGCCCCCGGGCGGGTCCGTCCTACGAGCAGTACTTC.

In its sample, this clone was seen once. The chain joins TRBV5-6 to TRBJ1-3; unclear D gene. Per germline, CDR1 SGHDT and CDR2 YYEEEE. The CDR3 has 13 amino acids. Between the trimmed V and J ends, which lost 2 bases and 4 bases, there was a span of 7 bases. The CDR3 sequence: CASSLQKGNTIYF. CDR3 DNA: TGTGCCAGCAGCTTACAGAAAGGAAACACCATATATTTT.

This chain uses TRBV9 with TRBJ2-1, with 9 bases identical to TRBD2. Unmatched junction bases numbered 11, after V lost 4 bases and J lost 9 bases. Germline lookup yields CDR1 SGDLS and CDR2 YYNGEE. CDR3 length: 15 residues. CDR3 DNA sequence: TGTGCCAGCAGCCCCCGGGCTAGCGGGACTGGTGAGCAGTTCTTC. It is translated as CASSPRASGTGEQFF.

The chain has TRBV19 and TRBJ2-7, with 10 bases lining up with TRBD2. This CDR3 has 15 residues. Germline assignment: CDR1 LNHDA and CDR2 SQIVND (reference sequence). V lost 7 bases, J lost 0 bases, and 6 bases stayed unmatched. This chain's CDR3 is CASKATSGASYEQYF. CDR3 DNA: TGTGCCAGTAAGGCCACTAGCGGGGCCTCCTACGAGCAGTACTTC.

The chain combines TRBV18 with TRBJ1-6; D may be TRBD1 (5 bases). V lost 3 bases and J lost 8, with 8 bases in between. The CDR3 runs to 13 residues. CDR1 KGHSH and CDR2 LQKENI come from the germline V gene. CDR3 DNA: TGTGCCAGCTCACCGGTCAGGGATTCACCCCTCCACTTT. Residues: CASSPVRDSPLHF.

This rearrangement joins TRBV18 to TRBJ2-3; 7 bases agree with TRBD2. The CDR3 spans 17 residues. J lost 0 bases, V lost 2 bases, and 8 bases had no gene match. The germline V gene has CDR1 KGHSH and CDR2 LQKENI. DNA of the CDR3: TGTGCCAGCTCACCATCAATTGTGGGGGGGAGCACAGATACGCAGTATTTT. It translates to CASSPSIVGGSTDTQYF.

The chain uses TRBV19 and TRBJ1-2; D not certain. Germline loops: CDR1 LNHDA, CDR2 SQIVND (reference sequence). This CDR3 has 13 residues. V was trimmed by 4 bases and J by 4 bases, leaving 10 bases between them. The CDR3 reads CASSTPRSYGYTF. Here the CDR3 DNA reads TGTGCCAGTAGTACCCCCAGGTCCTATGGCTACACCTTC.

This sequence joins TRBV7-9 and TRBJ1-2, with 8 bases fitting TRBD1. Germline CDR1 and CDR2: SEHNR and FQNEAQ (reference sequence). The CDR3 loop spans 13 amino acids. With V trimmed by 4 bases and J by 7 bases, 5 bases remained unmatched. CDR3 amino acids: CASSSQGVSGYTF. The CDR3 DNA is TGTGCCAGCAGCTCACAGGGGGTTTCTGGCTACACCTTC.

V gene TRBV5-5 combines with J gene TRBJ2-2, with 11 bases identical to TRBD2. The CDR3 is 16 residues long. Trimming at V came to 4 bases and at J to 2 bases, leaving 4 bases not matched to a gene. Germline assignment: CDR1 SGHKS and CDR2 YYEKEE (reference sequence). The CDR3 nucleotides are TGTGCCAGCAGCACCGGGACTAGCGGAAACACCGGGGAGCTGTTTTTT. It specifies CASSTGTSGNTGELFF.

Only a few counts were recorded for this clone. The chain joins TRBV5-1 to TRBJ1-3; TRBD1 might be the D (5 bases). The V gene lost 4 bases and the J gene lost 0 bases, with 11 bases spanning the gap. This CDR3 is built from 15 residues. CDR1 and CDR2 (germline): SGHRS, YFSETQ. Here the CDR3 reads CASSQGPSSGNTIYF. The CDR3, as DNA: TGCGCCAGCAGCCAGGGTCCCAGCTCTGGAAACACCATATATTTT.

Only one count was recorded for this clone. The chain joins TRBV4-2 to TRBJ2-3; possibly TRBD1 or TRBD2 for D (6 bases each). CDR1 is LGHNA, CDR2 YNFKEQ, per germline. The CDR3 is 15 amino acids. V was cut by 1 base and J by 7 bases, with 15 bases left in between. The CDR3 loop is CASSQGSGGTNTQYF. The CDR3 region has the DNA TGTGCCAGCAGCCAAGGATCCGGGGGCACGAATACGCAGTATTTT.

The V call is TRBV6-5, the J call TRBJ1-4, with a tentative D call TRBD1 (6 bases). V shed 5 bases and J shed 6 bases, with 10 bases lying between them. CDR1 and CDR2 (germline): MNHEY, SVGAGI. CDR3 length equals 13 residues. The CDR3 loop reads CASSRQEYEKLFF. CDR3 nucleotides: TGTGCCAGCAGTCGACAGGAGTATGAAAAACTGTTTTTT.

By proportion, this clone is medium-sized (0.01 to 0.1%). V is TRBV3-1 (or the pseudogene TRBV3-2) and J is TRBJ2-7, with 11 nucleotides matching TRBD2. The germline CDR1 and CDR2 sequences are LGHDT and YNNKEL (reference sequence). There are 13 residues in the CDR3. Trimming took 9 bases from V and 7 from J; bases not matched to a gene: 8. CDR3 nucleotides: TGTGCCAGTCGACTAGCGGGGTGGCGGGAGCAGTACTTC. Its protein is CASRLAGWREQYF.

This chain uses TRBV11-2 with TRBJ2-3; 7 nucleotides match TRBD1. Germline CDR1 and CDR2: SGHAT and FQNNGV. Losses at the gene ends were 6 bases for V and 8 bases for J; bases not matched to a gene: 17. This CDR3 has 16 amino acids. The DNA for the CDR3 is TGTGCCAGCAGTTCAATCGGCACAGGGGAAGGGGGTACGCAGTATTTT. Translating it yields CASSSIGTGEGGTQYF.

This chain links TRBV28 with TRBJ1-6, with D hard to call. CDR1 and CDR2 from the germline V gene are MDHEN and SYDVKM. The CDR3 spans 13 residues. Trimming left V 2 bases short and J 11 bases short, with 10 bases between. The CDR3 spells CASSLKTETPLHF. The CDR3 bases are TGTGCCAGCAGTTTAAAGACCGAGACACCCCTCCACTTT.

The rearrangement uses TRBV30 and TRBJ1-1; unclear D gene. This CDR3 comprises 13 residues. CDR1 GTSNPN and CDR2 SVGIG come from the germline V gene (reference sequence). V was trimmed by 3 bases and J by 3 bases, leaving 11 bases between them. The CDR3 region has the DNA TGTGCCTGGAGGGCGTCTGGGCACACTGAAGCTTTCTTT. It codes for CAWRASGHTEAFF.

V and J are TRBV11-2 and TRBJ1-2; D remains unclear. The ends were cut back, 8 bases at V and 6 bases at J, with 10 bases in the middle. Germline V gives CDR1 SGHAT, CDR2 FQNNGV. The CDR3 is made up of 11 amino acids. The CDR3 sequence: CASGVTDGYTF. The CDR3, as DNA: TGTGCCAGCGGGGTAACGGATGGCTACACCTTC.

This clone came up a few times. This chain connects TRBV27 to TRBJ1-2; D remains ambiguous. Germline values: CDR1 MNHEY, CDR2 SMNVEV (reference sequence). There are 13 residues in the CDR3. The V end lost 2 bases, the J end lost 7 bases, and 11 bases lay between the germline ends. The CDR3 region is CASSLEGRSGYTF. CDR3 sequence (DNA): TGTGCCAGCAGTTTAGAAGGACGGAGTGGCTACACCTTC.

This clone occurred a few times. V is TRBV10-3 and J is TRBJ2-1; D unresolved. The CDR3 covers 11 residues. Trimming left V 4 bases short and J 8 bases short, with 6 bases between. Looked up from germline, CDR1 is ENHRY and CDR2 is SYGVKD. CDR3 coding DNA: TGTGCCATCAGTGGTAGCCATGAGCAGTTCTTC. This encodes CAISGSHEQFF.

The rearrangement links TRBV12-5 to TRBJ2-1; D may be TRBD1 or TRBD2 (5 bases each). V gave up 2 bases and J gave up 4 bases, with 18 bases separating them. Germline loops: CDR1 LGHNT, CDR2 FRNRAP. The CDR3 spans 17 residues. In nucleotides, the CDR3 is TGTGCTAGTGGTTTGATACAACCGGGACGAGGATACAATGAGCAGTTCTTC. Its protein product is CASGLIQPGRGYNEQFF.

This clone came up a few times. Here the CDR3 reads CASSLGVGTYEQYF. The DNA of the CDR3 is TGTGCCAGCAGCTTAGGCGTCGGGACCTACGAGCAGTACTTC. The V call is TRBV7-9, the J call TRBJ2-7; D is perhaps TRBD2 (5 bases). The germline gives CDR1 SEHNR, CDR2 FQNEAQ (reference sequence). This CDR3 contains 14 residues. Trimming pared 1 base from V and 2 bases from J, leaving 9 bases between.

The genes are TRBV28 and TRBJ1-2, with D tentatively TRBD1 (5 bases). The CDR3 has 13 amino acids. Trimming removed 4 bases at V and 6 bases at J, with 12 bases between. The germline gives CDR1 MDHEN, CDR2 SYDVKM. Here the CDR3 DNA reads TGTGCCAGCAGTTACTCAGGGCAGAATGGCTACACCTTC. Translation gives CASSYSGQNGYTF.

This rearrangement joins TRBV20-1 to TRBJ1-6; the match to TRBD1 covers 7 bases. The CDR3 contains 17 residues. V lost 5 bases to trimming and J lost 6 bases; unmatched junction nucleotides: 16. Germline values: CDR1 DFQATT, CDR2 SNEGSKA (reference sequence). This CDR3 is CSAGDPLRQGVNSPLHF. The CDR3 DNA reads TGCAGTGCTGGTGATCCGTTGAGGCAGGGGGTTAATTCACCCCTCCACTTT.